This T cell receptor (beta chain) was obtained from a study of blood T cell repertoires in COVID-19. Generated by immunoSEQ multiplex PCR, the TCRdb table keeps only in-frame clones and is missing some. Of 150,000 or so clones in the sample, roughly nine tenths were seen once. The CDR3 has 14 amino acids. With 4 bases removed from V and 0 bases from J, the gap between germline ends came to 8 bases. Germline values: CDR1 SGDLS, CDR2 YYNGEE. This chain links TRBV9 with TRBJ1-3; maybe TRBD1 (5 bases). The source material was peripheral blood. This TCR was recovered from a man younger than 35 with COVID-19, enrolled during active disease. The CDR3 here is CASSQGASGNTIYF. DNA of the CDR3: TGTGCCAGCAGCCAAGGGGCCTCTGGAAACACCATATATTTT.